The T cell receptor (beta chain) under discussion was sequenced for a study of CD8+ T cells in alopecia areata. Study background: Tofacitinib lasted 6 to 18 months, then 6 months off drug. Regarding the study as a whole: For lesional scalp, especially alopecia totalis/universalis, clonality was higher than in normal scalp. Among the 100 top clones, expanded CD8+ clones, like scalp clonality, were significantly decreased by tofacitinib.

RNA, once extracted, was reverse transcribed into cDNA for use as the sequencing template. Clones were read by immunoSEQ multiplex PCR, and TCRdb kept only the in-frame ones, dropping some. Here the sample spans about 210,000 clones, about two fifths being singletons. This clone was seen many times. Antigen: not known. Sample treatment: oral pan-JAK inhibitor, 5-10 mg twice daily. Researchers gathered lesional scalp punch biopsies and peripheral blood from patients with alopecia areata. V was clipped by 6 bases and J by 8 bases, with 13 bases between them. Germline CDR1 is MNHEY and CDR2 is SMNVEV (reference sequence). This CDR3 has 12 residues.

The gene calls are TRBV27 and TRBJ1-2, with D possibly matching TRBD1 (6 bases). This specimen was CD4+ T cells sorted from blood, taken between weeks 30 and 35, from a patient treated with tofacitinib. The TCR was taken from a human donor with alopecia areata. CDR3: CASRTTGSGYTF. The CDR3 nucleotides are TGTGCCAGCAGAACTACAGGGTCCGGCTACACCTTC.